Sequencing of this T cell receptor beta chain was carried out in a study of blood T cell repertoires in COVID-19. V was clipped by 7 bases and J by 0 bases, with 13 bases between them. The CDR3 loop spans 15 amino acids. Germline values: CDR1 SNHLY, CDR2 FYNNEI. Per the authors' pipeline: Estimation of nucleated cell counts was performed using reference gene primer amplification. Assay: immunoSEQ multiplex PCR; the TCRdb copy retains only in-frame clones and omits some. D and trimming were read from the DNA, whereas the V and J calls and clone size are those reported in that table. This sample carries 200,000 to 250,000 clones, about 88% of them seen once, and the ten largest clones take about 4.5%.

This receptor was obtained from a woman in her 30s who had been exposed to COVID-19. The chain joins TRBV2 to TRBJ1-5; TRBD1 is a possible D gene (5 bases). The sequencing input was PBMCs or T cells enriched from blood (not recorded which). The DNA of the CDR3 is TGTGCCAGCACCGCGGAGGGGTATAGCAATCAGCCCCAGCATTTT. It yields the protein CASTAEGYSNQPQHF.